The entry below gives a single T cell receptor (beta chain) sequence along with its context. TCRdb processed the RT-PCR reads anew with MiXCR; each CDR3 protein has one entry. The repertoire consists of over 400,000 distinct CDR3 sequences, with 16% occurring once and the leading ten covering 7.2%. The sample is drawn from a study of patients and donors after allogeneic stem cell transplantation. This CDR3 spans 16 amino acids. Trimming pared 5 bases from V and 2 bases from J, leaving 20 bases between. Germline V gene lookup returns CDR1 GTSNPN and CDR2 SVGIG (reference sequence). The source is a human donor who was either an allogeneic HSCT recipient or a stem cell or donor lymphocyte infusion donor (not recorded which). It is not recorded whose cells these are; they may come from a transplant donor. The chain couples TRBV30 to TRBJ2-3; D is possibly TRBD2 (6 bases). The sample taken for sequencing was blood, either unsorted or a sorted T cell fraction (not recorded which). The CDR3 DNA is TGTGCCTGGTGCCCCTCGAGCGGGCTTTACACAGATACGCAGTATTTT. This gives the protein CAWCPSSGLYTDTQYF. Using reference TRBV30 and TRBJ2-3 for the parts outside the CDR3, the full variable domain is SQTIHQWPATLVQPVGSPLSLECTVEGTSNPNLYWYRQAAGRGLQLLFYSVGIGQISSEVPQNLSASRPQDRQFILSSKKLLLSDSGFYLCAWCPSSGLYTDTQYFGPGTRLTVL.